This T cell receptor (beta chain) was retrieved from a study of blood T cells in healthy people across ages. A second PCR, run for about 7 to 11 cycles, used a sample-barcoded 5' primer plus a J-beta primer mix. MiXCR, run by TCRdb on the 5' RACE reads, gives a single entry per CDR3 protein. The sample lists about a million distinct CDR3 sequences, 30% to 40% occurring once. The V gene's germline CDR1 is LGHNA and CDR2 YSLEER. V shed 0 bases, J shed 2 bases, and the junction held 16 bases outside the gene matches. There are 20 residues in the CDR3. This TCR came from a man younger than 30 in good health. Sequencing was performed on blood. V gene TRBV4-3 combines with J gene TRBJ2-3; the match to TRBD1 covers 8 bases. The CDR3 DNA sequence: TGCGCCAGCAGCCAAGAAGGGGGCCTTGGACAGGGACTTTACACAGATACGCAGTATTTT. Its protein is CASSQEGGLGQGLYTDTQYF.